Following are 26 T cell receptor beta chains from one sample sequenced in a study of Ad26.COV2.S vaccination and SARS-CoV-2 variants. The treatment is: around 19 received Ad26.COV2.S at low or high dose, single or two shots; several received placebo; per-sample allocation not given. Sampling occurred on day 63 after the first vaccine or placebo injection. Clones were read by immunoSEQ multiplex PCR, and TCRdb kept only the in-frame ones, dropping some. The sample consists of about 480,000 clones, around nine tenths of them appearing once. Sequencing used peripheral blood, obtained in a trial of Ad26.COV2.S vaccine versus placebo. These TCRs come from a person between 18 and 59 years old who received the Ad26.COV2.S COVID-19 vaccine or a placebo.

The CDR3 protein is CASSLSPLGNEQYF. The CDR3 DNA sequence: TGTGCCAGCAGTTTATCCCCCTTAGGAAACGAGCAGTACTTC. The rearrangement joins TRBV27 to TRBJ2-7; D ambiguous. This CDR3 contains 14 residues. Germline-derived CDR1 and CDR2 are MNHEY and SMNVEV (reference sequence). V was shortened by 0 bases and J by 5 bases, with 11 bases between the two germline ends.

This chain links TRBV7-2 with TRBJ1-6; D uncertain. V was shortened by 3 bases and J by 7 bases, with 10 bases between the two germline ends. The CDR3 runs 14 residues. Looked up from germline, CDR1 is SGHTA and CDR2 is FQGNSA. CDR3 in amino acids: CASSFAGVNSPLHF. CDR3 sequence (DNA): TGTGCCAGCAGCTTCGCGGGCGTCAATTCACCCCTCCACTTT.

The rearrangement joins TRBV5-4 to TRBJ2-1, with 15 bases matching TRBD2. The trim removed 3 bases at V and 8 bases at J, leaving 6 bases unmatched. The CDR3 sequence is 16 residues long. Per germline, CDR1 SGHNT and CDR2 YYREEE (reference sequence). CDR3 in amino acids: CASSYGLAGGSDEQFF. The CDR3 bases are TGTGCCAGCAGCTACGGACTAGCGGGAGGGTCGGATGAGCAGTTCTTC. Full variable domain (rest looked up from reference TRBV5-4 and TRBJ2-1): ETGVTQSPTHLIKTRGQQVTLRCSSQSGHNTVSWYQQALGQGPQFIFQYYREEENGRGNFPPRFSGLQFPNYSSELNVNALELDDSALYLCASSYGLAGGSDEQFFGPGTRLTVL.

The CDR3 sequence is CASSPGTGNGYTF. CDR3 DNA: TGTGCCAGCAGTCCCGGGACAGGGAACGGCTACACCTTC. The chain is built from TRBV13 and TRBJ1-2, with 9 bases lining up with TRBD1. The ends lost 6 bases at V and 8 bases at J; junction bases unmatched: 7. This CDR3 has 13 residues. From germline, CDR1 is PRHDT and CDR2 FYEKMQ (reference sequence).

The chain carries TRBV12-3 or TRBV12-4 and TRBJ2-1; D is unclear. Trimming removed 6 bases at V and 8 bases at J, with 8 bases between. CDR3 length: 11 amino acids. In DNA form, the CDR3 reads TGTGCCAGCAGCAATAAATATGAGCAGTTCTTC. Its translation: CASSNKYEQFF.

The chain links TRBV19 to TRBJ1-1; D unclear. Germline CDR1 reads LNHDA; CDR2 reads SQIVND (reference sequence). V was shortened by 5 bases and J by 2 bases, with 9 bases between the two germline ends. This CDR3 is built from 13 residues. The CDR3 nucleotides read TGTGCCAGTAGTTTAAAGGAAAACACTGAAGCTTTCTTT. Translated, it gives CASSLKENTEAFF.

The chain uses TRBV5-5 and TRBJ1-3, with D uncertain. V shed 4 bases and J shed 4 bases, with 18 bases lying between them. CDR1 SGHKS and CDR2 YYEKEE come from the germline V gene (reference sequence). There are 16 residues in the CDR3. Here the CDR3 reads CASSTEPLPPGNTIYF. The CDR3 DNA sequence: TGTGCCAGCAGCACGGAACCCCTACCACCAGGAAACACCATATATTTT.

A few counts support this clone. This chain connects TRBV28 to TRBJ2-4; 10 nucleotides agree with TRBD2. CDR3 length equals 14 residues. The ends lost 4 bases at V and 4 bases at J; junction bases unmatched: 1. Germline V gene sequence: CDR1 MDHEN, CDR2 SYDVKM. CDR3 DNA sequence: TGTGCCAGCAGTTCAGCGGGGGGGAAAAACATTCAGTACTTC. Translated: CASSSAGGKNIQYF.

The chain uses TRBV15 and TRBJ2-5; 9 bases are shared with TRBD1. V lost 0 bases, J lost 3 bases, and 8 bases stayed unmatched. Germline V gives CDR1 LNHNV, CDR2 YYDKDF (reference sequence). This CDR3 region has 17 residues. This CDR3 reads CATSRDPVQGAKETQYF. The CDR3 coding sequence is TGTGCCACCAGCAGAGATCCGGTACAGGGGGCGAAAGAGACCCAGTACTTC.

This clone was recorded a few times. The chain links TRBV12-3 or TRBV12-4 to TRBJ1-1; no clear D. The CDR3 consists of 13 residues. The V end was cut by 1 base, the J end by 1 base, with 4 bases between. CDR3 region: CASSLGANTEAFF. The DNA for the CDR3 is TGTGCCAGCAGTTTAGGGGCGAACACTGAAGCTTTCTTT.

J is TRBJ1-2 and V is TRBV6-1; D not certain. Trimming pared 2 bases from V and 3 bases from J, leaving 16 bases between. This CDR3 is built from 16 residues. The germline CDR1 and CDR2 sequences are MNHNS and SASEGT. This chain's CDR3 is CASSELDDRWDYGYTF. CDR3 in DNA: TGTGCCAGCAGTGAATTGGACGATCGGTGGGACTATGGCTACACCTTC.

The genes are TRBV4-3 and TRBJ2-6, with 7 bases matching TRBD1. Unmatched junction bases numbered 11, after V lost 0 bases and J lost 0 bases. Germline CDR1 is LGHNA and CDR2 is YSLEER. The CDR3 totals 20 residues. The CDR3 region is CASSQDIPGTAHSGANVLTF. DNA of the CDR3: TGCGCCAGCAGCCAAGATATTCCCGGGACAGCTCACTCTGGGGCCAACGTCCTGACTTTC.

This clone appeared once. The chain recombines TRBV27 with TRBJ2-3; TRBD1 matches at 8 bases. This CDR3 has 13 residues. The V segment lost 7 bases and the J segment 2 bases; nucleotides outside the gene matches: 2. The germline V gene has CDR1 MNHEY and CDR2 SMNVEV (reference sequence). The CDR3 DNA is TGTGCCAGCAAGACAGGGGACACAGATACGCAGTATTTT. It translates to CASKTGDTDTQYF.

This clone was seen a few times. The chain is built from TRBV5-3 and TRBJ1-6, with a tentative D call TRBD1 (5 bases). TRBV5-3 is an ORF, with its function uncertain. The CDR3 has 17 residues. Between the trimmed V and J ends, which lost 4 bases and 9 bases, there was a span of 23 bases. The CDR3 DNA sequence: TGTGCCAGAAGCCCTTCGACCAGGGCGGGTTTGGGTTCACCCCTCCACTTT. Protein product: CARSPSTRAGLGSPLHF.

The genes are TRBV7-8 and TRBJ2-7; no clear D. The CDR3 runs 13 residues. The ends were cut back, 5 bases at V and 2 bases at J, with 10 bases in the middle. Germline V lookup: CDR1 SGHVS, CDR2 FQNEAQ. CDR3 sequence: CASSPRVTYEQYF. As DNA, the CDR3 is TGTGCCAGCAGCCCCCGGGTGACCTACGAGCAGTACTTC.

This clone was seen only a few times. The chain employs TRBV19 and TRBJ2-2, with D perhaps matching TRBD1 (6 bases). Trimming cost V 5 bases and J 7 bases, with 14 bases left between them. Germline V gives CDR1 LNHDA, CDR2 SQIVND (reference sequence). The CDR3 covers 14 residues. The CDR3 DNA follows: TGTGCCAGTAGTCCCACAGGGTCCCACGGGGAGCTGTTTTTT. Translated: CASSPTGSHGELFF.

This clone was seen once. The chain links TRBV25-1 to TRBJ1-4; D gene unclear. Trimming cost V 1 base and J 3 bases, with 9 bases left between them. From germline, CDR1 is MGHDK and CDR2 SYGVNS. The CDR3 loop spans 15 amino acids. The DNA of the CDR3 is TGTGCCAGCAGTGAATTCTGGGCCTCTAATGAAAAACTGTTTTTT. It specifies CASSEFWASNEKLFF.

This rearrangement joins TRBV7-2 to TRBJ1-2; TRBD1 matches at 7 bases. Germline V gene lookup returns CDR1 SGHTA and CDR2 FQGNSA. The CDR3 spans 15 residues. V dropped 6 bases and J dropped 4; count of bases not matched to a gene: 11. As DNA, the CDR3 is TGTGCCAGCAGTCTGACCCTGGGGACAGTCTATGGCTACACCTTC. The encoded protein is CASSLTLGTVYGYTF.

The chain has TRBV30 and TRBJ2-2; 11 bases line up with TRBD1. The germline gives CDR1 GTSNPN, CDR2 SVGIG (reference sequence). V was clipped by 2 bases and J by 5 bases; unmatched bases: 7. This CDR3 has 16 amino acids. CDR3 DNA sequence: TGTGCCTGGAGTATCCGGACAGGGGGCGGAACCGGGGAGCTGTTTTTT. It translates to CAWSIRTGGGTGELFF.

The chain carries TRBV11-1 and TRBJ2-2; D is unclear. Germline assignment: CDR1 SGHAT and CDR2 FQDESV (reference sequence). V was pared by 4 bases and J by 6 bases, with 6 bases between. CDR3 length: 12 residues. DNA of the CDR3: TGTGCCAGCAGCTCCCCGCCCGGGGAGCTGTTTTTT. As protein: CASSSPPGELFF.

The chain links TRBV11-2 to TRBJ2-3; D may correspond to TRBD1 or TRBD2 (5 bases each). Looked up from germline, CDR1 is SGHAT and CDR2 is FQNNGV. Trimming removed 6 bases at V and 0 bases at J, with 13 bases between. The CDR3 contains 15 residues. The chain's CDR3 is CASRPRGSSTDTQYF. The CDR3 DNA sequence: TGTGCCAGCAGGCCCCGGGGCAGTAGCACAGATACGCAGTATTTT.

This chain links TRBV14 with TRBJ2-7, with D possibly being TRBD2 (6 bases). The CDR3 is made up of 16 amino acids. V was trimmed by 0 bases and J by 0 bases, leaving 12 bases between them. Germline CDR1 is SGHDN and CDR2 is FVKESK. CDR3 DNA: TGTGCCAGCAGCCAAGATCGGGTGACTAGCTCCTACGAGCAGTACTTC. Residues: CASSQDRVTSSYEQYF. The full variable domain, in which reference TRBV14 and TRBJ2-7 provide the parts outside the CDR3, is EAGVTQFPSHSVIEKGQTVTLRCDPISGHDNLYWYRRVMGKEIKFLLHFVKESKQDESGMPNNRFLAERTGGTYSTLKVQPAELEDSGVYFCASSQDRVTSSYEQYFGPGTRLTVT.

V and J are TRBV15 and TRBJ2-7, with D perhaps matching TRBD2 (6 bases). This CDR3 has 16 residues. Trimming cost V 1 base and J 2 bases, with 15 bases left between them. Germline lookup yields CDR1 LNHNV and CDR2 YYDKDF (reference sequence). The CDR3 is CATSRGGRDSTYEQYF. The DNA for the CDR3 is TGTGCCACCAGCAGAGGAGGGCGGGACTCAACCTACGAGCAGTACTTC.

The J gene is TRBJ1-4, the V gene TRBV15; D is uncertain. The CDR3 is 16 residues long. Germline CDR1 LNHNV, CDR2 YYDKDF (reference sequence). V shed 0 bases and J shed 8 bases, with 16 bases lying between them. CDR3 nucleotides: TGTGCCACCAGCAGAGACTTAGTGGGTCAGACCGAAAAACTGTTTTTT. Amino acid sequence: CATSRDLVGQTEKLFF.

This chain uses TRBV18 with TRBJ2-7; D is unclear. V lost 3 bases and J 6 bases, leaving 9 bases between the germline ends. Germline V CDR1 and CDR2: KGHSH, LQKENI. CDR3 length: 12 amino acids. As DNA, the CDR3 is TGTGCCAGCTCACCGGGTAAGCGCGAGCAGTACTTC. It encodes CASSPGKREQYF.

In the case of this clone: At one boundary the junction diverges from the germline segment, which might be a read error. The V gene is TRBV28, the J gene TRBJ2-6; D possibly corresponds to TRBD2 (7 bases). CDR1 is MDHEN, CDR2 SYDVKM, per germline. The CDR3 extends over 24 amino acids. CDR3 coding DNA: TGTACCAGCAGTTTACCCCCGGAAAGGGGGGGCAGAGGTGGTTGGACGCCTGGGGCCAACGTCCTGACTTTC. This gives the protein CTSSLPPERGGRGGWTPGANVLTF.